This T cell receptor (beta chain) derives from a study of T-cell reconstitution after alpha-beta-depleted transplantation in children. Regarding this clonotype: Its specificity is unknown.

As it was prepared, the TCRbeta library received unique molecular identifiers. Each CDR3 protein gets one entry after TCRdb re-called the PCR reads with MiXCR. The sample shows roughly 790,000 distinct CDR3 sequences, around 17% of them seen only once. General study results and limits: Reportedly, alpha-beta T cells present about two months post-transplant originated from several hundred expanded clones of graft origin.

This specimen consisted of PBMCs, mostly from graft donor cells, obtained 360 days after TCRalphabeta/CD19-depleted stem cell transplant. This sequence was found in a male patient between 5 and 17 years old who had a stem cell transplant for acute lymphoblastic leukemia, so the T cells may come from the graft donor.

DNA for the CDR3: TGCAGCGTTGGGAGGGGAGAGACCCAGTACTTC. This gives the protein CSVGRGETQYF. The rearrangement links TRBV29-1 to TRBJ2-5, with TRBD2 as a possible D gene (6 bases). Germline V gene lookup returns CDR1 SQVTM and CDR2 ANQGSEA. The CDR3 covers 11 residues. V was pared by 4 bases and J by 4 bases, with 7 bases between.